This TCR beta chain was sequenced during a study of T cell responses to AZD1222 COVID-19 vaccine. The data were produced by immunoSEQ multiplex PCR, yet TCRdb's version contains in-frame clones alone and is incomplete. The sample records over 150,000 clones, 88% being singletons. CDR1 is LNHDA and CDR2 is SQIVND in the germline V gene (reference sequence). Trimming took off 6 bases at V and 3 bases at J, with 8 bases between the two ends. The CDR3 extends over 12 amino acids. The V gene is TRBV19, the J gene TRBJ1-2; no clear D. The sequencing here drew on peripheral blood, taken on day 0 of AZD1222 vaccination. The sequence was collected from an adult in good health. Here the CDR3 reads CASRVSYYGYTF. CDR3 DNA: TGTGCCAGTAGAGTCTCCTACTATGGCTACACCTTC. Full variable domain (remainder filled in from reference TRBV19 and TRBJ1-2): DGGITQSPKYLFRKEGQNVTLSCEQNLNHDAMYWYRQDPGQGLRLIYYSQIVNDFQKGDIAEGYSVSREKKESFPLTVTSAQKNPTAFYLCASRVSYYGYTFGSGTRLTVV.